The clone carrying this T cell receptor (beta chain) was counted ten times or more. What it recognizes is unknown. From approximately 530 ng of total RNA, TCR beta-specific cDNA was reverse-transcribed using a constant-region primer. Amplification in three nested multiplex PCR rounds with slightly modified ARM-PCR gave rise to TCR beta libraries. TRBV1-TRBV30 forward primers and a C-beta reverse primer were used in the first two PCR rounds, which each ran for approximately 10 cycles. One entry per CDR3 protein results from TCRdb running MiXCR on the multiplex PCR reads. In the table there are some 180,000 distinct CDR3 sequences, 50% to 75% of which are singletons. This sample stems from a study of tumor-infiltrating lymphocytes in primary liver carcinoma. The CDR3 is 13 amino acids. Trimming cost V 6 bases and J 1 base, with 9 bases left between them. Out of unsorted whole blood came the blood RNA, and germline DNA was extracted as well. Among the patients, all had chronic HBV infection and none had been treated.

Overall study findings and caveats: Among the pair types, tumor region pairs showed more overlap than tumor-adjacent and tumor-blood pairs.

The chain employs TRBV12-3 or TRBV12-4 and TRBJ1-1; D is ambiguous. The specimen sequenced was peripheral blood. This sequence originates from a man aged 40-55 years with primary liver carcinoma and hepatitis B virus infection. This chain's CDR3 is CASSPDGNTEAFF. Here the CDR3 DNA reads TGTGCCAGCAGCCCGGACGGGAACACTGAAGCTTTCTTT.